The clone carrying this T cell receptor (beta chain) was recorded only once. Sequenced by immunoSEQ multiplex PCR; TCRdb stores in-frame clones only, minus some. This sample carries about 130,000 clones, around 83% of them seen once, and the ten largest clones take 18%. This CDR3 has 14 residues. The V gene lost 0 bases and the J gene lost 3 bases, with 8 bases spanning the gap. Germline CDR1 reads LNHNV; CDR2 reads YYDKDF (reference sequence). Those who participated ranged in age from roughly 18 to 100 years and resided in 20 to 25 US areas. Cohort 3 recovered donors had two negative PCRs, clearance, or symptom resolution. The record originates from a study of blood T cell repertoires in COVID-19. About the research overall: Sources were T cells, B-cell-depleted T cells, or PBMCs; the material itself was cDNA or gDNA.

The sample comprised PBMCs or T cells enriched from blood (not recorded which). The source is a man younger than 45 who had recovered from COVID-19. This chain joins TRBV15 and TRBJ2-5, with D tentatively TRBD1 (5 bases). The CDR3 loop reads CATSRDTGEETQYF. The CDR3 DNA sequence: TGTGCCACCAGCAGAGATACAGGTGAAGAGACCCAGTACTTC.